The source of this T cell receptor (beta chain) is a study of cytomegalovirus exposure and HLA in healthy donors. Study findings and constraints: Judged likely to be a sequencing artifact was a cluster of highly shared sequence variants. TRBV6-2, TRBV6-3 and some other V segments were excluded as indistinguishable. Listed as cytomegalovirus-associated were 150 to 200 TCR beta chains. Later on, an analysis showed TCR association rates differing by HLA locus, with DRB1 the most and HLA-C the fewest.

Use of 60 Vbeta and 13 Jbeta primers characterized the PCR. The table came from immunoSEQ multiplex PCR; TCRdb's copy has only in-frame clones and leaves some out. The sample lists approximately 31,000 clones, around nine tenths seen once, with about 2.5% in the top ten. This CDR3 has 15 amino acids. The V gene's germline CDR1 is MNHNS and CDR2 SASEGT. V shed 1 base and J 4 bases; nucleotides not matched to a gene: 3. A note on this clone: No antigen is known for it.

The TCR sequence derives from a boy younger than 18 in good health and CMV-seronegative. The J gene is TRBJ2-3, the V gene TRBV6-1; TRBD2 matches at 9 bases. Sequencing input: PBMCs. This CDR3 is CASSEVTSGSDTQYF. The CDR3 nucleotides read TGTGCCAGCAGTGAAGTAACTAGCGGGTCAGATACGCAGTATTTT.